This TCR beta chain was identified during a study of cytomegalovirus exposure and HLA in healthy donors. PCR involved 60 Vbeta and 13 Jbeta primers. Data came from immunoSEQ multiplex PCR; TCRdb stores just in-frame clones and leaves some out. The sample carries about 160,000 clones, about four fifths recorded once. Donors were ostensibly healthy at sampling, although undocumented immune exposures were probable. CDR3 length: 12 amino acids. V lost 3 bases, J lost 6 bases, and 2 bases stayed unmatched. From germline, CDR1 is SGDLS and CDR2 YYNGEE. Of note for this clone: Its antigen remains unidentified.

Study-level points and caveats: What a later analysis reportedly showed was that an Asian-associated ancestry cluster had fewer N-insertions than the 666-donor mean. For TCR beta chains, V- and J-gene trimming was later linked to a missense DCLRE1C variant.

The chain carries TRBV9 and TRBJ1-1; 7 bases are a match to TRBD1. Sequenced input: PBMCs. This TCR was recovered from a man aged 45-60 years in good health and CMV-seropositive. Here the CDR3 reads CASSGQGAEAFF. The DNA for the CDR3 is TGTGCCAGCAGCGGACAGGGAGCTGAAGCTTTCTTT.